The rows below give T cell receptor beta chains drawn from one sample of a study of blood T cells in healthy people across ages. Using its own MiXCR run on the 5' RACE reads, TCRdb lists one record per CDR3 protein. The sample yields nearly 800,000 distinct CDR3 sequences, just under 25% seen once. A further study also used this sample, focusing on T cells of mothers and their children.

Sequenced material: blood. These receptors were collected from a boy aged 5-17 years in good health. Both conserved end residues are part of each CDR3. The D gene is left open where the match is weak. Not all rows give a size; the values are once, few, many and, for expanded clones, a class.

clone_size: few; j_call: TRBJ2-7; d_call: TRBD2; v_call: TRBV6-2/TRBV6-3; cdr3_nt: TGTGCCAGCAGTTACTCGAGAGTGGGAGGGGAATACGAGCAGTACTTC; cdr3_aa: CASSYSRVGGEYEQYF
clone_size: few; j_call: TRBJ1-1; d_call: TRBD1; v_call: TRBV6-2/TRBV6-3; cdr3_nt: TGTGCCAGCAGGACAGGGCCGTCCATGATGGGCACTGAAGCTTTCTTT; cdr3_aa: CASRTGPSMMGTEAFF
clone_size: few; j_call: TRBJ1-2; d_call: -; v_call: TRBV12-3/TRBV12-4; cdr3_nt: TGTGCCTGCTCCCCCAATTTGGGCGGCTACACCTTC; cdr3_aa: CACSPNLGGYTF
clone_size: -; j_call: TRBJ2-3; d_call: TRBD2; v_call: TRBV20-1; cdr3_nt: TGCAGTGCTAGATTCGGGGGGGGCACAGATACGCAGTATTTT; cdr3_aa: CSARFGGGTDTQYF
clone_size: few; j_call: TRBJ1-2; d_call: -; v_call: TRBV6-6; cdr3_nt: TGTGCCAGCAGTTACATTAACTATGGCTACACCTTC; cdr3_aa: CASSYINYGYTF
clone_size: few; j_call: TRBJ1-1; d_call: -; v_call: TRBV29-1; cdr3_nt: TGCAGCGCCGGACAGAACGCTGAAGCTTTCTTT; cdr3_aa: CSAGQNAEAFF
clone_size: once; j_call: TRBJ1-2; d_call: -; v_call: TRBV3-1; cdr3_nt: TGTGCCAGCAGCCAAGAATCCCGGGCAGGCTATGGCTACACCTTC; cdr3_aa: CASSQESRAGYGYTF
clone_size: -; j_call: TRBJ2-1; d_call: TRBD2; v_call: TRBV7-9; cdr3_nt: TGTGCCAGCAGCTCGGGACTAGTAGGTGAGCAGTTCTTC; cdr3_aa: CASSSGLVGEQFF
clone_size: -; j_call: TRBJ2-1; d_call: -; v_call: TRBV7-6; cdr3_nt: TGTGCCAGCAGCTTAGACAGCCGACAGACCTACAATGAGCAGTTCTTC; cdr3_aa: CASSLDSRQTYNEQFF
clone_size: -; j_call: TRBJ1-2; d_call: -; v_call: TRBV4-3; cdr3_nt: TGCGCCAGCAGCCAAGAGGGCAGCTATGGCTACACCTTC; cdr3_aa: CASSQEGSYGYTF
clone_size: many; j_call: TRBJ1-2; d_call: -; v_call: TRBV7-9; cdr3_nt: TGTGCCAGCAGCTTAGCTGGGGGCTATGGCTACACCTTC; cdr3_aa: CASSLAGGYGYTF
clone_size: few; j_call: TRBJ2-7; d_call: -; v_call: TRBV20-1; cdr3_nt: TGCAGTGCTCAGGGACCTACCTACGAGCAGTACTTC; cdr3_aa: CSAQGPTYEQYF
clone_size: -; j_call: TRBJ2-5; d_call: -; v_call: TRBV7-2; cdr3_nt: TGTGCCAGCAGCTTAGGCGGAGTGGGGGAGCAGTGCTTC; cdr3_aa: CASSLGGVGEQCF
clone_size: -; j_call: TRBJ2-5; d_call: TRBD2; v_call: TRBV4-2; cdr3_nt: TGTGCCAGCAGCCCCGCGGGAGGACTAGCGGTGTCTGAGCAGTACTTC; cdr3_aa: CASSPAGGLAVSEQYF
clone_size: -; j_call: TRBJ2-7; d_call: -; v_call: TRBV12-3/TRBV12-4; cdr3_nt: TGTGCCAGCAGTTTACAGGGGATCTCCTACGAGCAGTACTTC; cdr3_aa: CASSLQGISYEQYF
clone_size: few; j_call: TRBJ1-2; d_call: -; v_call: TRBV5-1; cdr3_nt: TGCGCCAGCAGCGTAACCCCGGGACGCGGGGACTATGGCTACACCTTC; cdr3_aa: CASSVTPGRGDYGYTF